The 21 T cell receptor beta chains below come from one sample, sequenced in a study of T cell changes during pregnancy in multiple sclerosis. Repertoires were generated with immunoSEQ multiplex PCR, while TCRdb's copy carries only in-frame clones and drops some. The table lists around 46,000 clones, 75% to 90% of them singletons. The sample in question was CD8+ T cells from peripheral blood mononuclear cells, obtained in the second trimester of pregnancy. The receptor source for this set is a female donor with multiple sclerosis, enrolled in a pregnancy study.

The rearrangement links TRBV9 to TRBJ2-3; 7 bases are a match to TRBD1. Germline assignment: CDR1 SGDLS and CDR2 YYNGEE. The CDR3 has 15 amino acids. Trimming cost V 3 bases and J 4 bases; bases outside gene matches: 8. The CDR3 region is CASSATGEEADTQYF. The CDR3 DNA sequence: TGTGCCAGCAGCGCCACAGGGGAAGAGGCAGATACGCAGTATTTT.

The chain has TRBV9 and TRBJ1-3; possible D gene TRBD1, 5 bases. The V gene's germline CDR1 is SGDLS and CDR2 YYNGEE. V gave up 1 base and J gave up 0 bases, with 8 bases separating them. The CDR3 runs to 15 residues. The CDR3 reads CASSVQGISGNTIYF. CDR3 nucleotide sequence: TGTGCCAGCAGCGTACAGGGTATCTCTGGAAACACCATATATTTT.

This sequence joins TRBV5-6 and TRBJ2-7; 9 bases fit TRBD1. With 4 bases clipped from V and 6 bases from J, the junction kept 5 bases outside the gene matches. The CDR3 contains 13 residues. The germline V gene has CDR1 SGHDT and CDR2 YYEEEE. CDR3 sequence reads: CASSAGTGLEQYF. As DNA, the CDR3 is TGTGCCAGCAGCGCCGGGACAGGGCTCGAGCAGTACTTC.

The V and J genes are TRBV9 and TRBJ2-3; weak D call: TRBD2 (5 bases). The ends were cut back, 5 bases at V and 2 bases at J, with 15 bases in the middle. CDR1 and CDR2 (germline): SGDLS, YYNGEE. The CDR3 extends over 15 amino acids. The CDR3 region has the DNA TGTGCCAGCAGTGCCGGGCGGACTCTCACAGATACGCAGTATTTT. Its translation is CASSAGRTLTDTQYF.

The rearrangement uses TRBV7-9 and TRBJ1-2; no clear D gene. This CDR3 has 14 residues. The ends were cut back, 1 base at V and 8 bases at J, with 14 bases in the middle. Germline V gene lookup returns CDR1 SEHNR and CDR2 FQNEAQ (reference sequence). The CDR3 nucleotides read TGTGCCAGCAGCTTAGGGGGAGACTCAGCGGGCTACACCTTC. Its protein is CASSLGGDSAGYTF.

The gene calls are TRBV5-6 and TRBJ2-1; TRBD1 might be the D (7 bases). CDR3 length equals 15 residues. Germline V CDR1 and CDR2: SGHDT, YYEEEE. V gave up 4 bases and J gave up 3 bases, with 14 bases separating them. The CDR3 DNA sequence: TGTGCCAGCAGCCCGCCAGGGGGGCGCTACAATGAGCAGTTCTTC. It yields the protein CASSPPGGRYNEQFF.

J is TRBJ2-5 and V is TRBV4-1; TRBD2 matches at 8 bases. CDR3 length equals 19 residues. Germline V gene lookup returns CDR1 MGHRA and CDR2 YSYEKL. The ends lost 1 base at V and 2 bases at J; junction bases unmatched: 15. CDR3 in amino acids: CASSQVWRGAAATQETQYF. In DNA form, the CDR3 reads TGCGCCAGCAGCCAAGTCTGGCGGGGGGCCGCCGCCACTCAAGAGACCCAGTACTTC.

The J gene is TRBJ1-2, the V gene TRBV18; D not resolved. Germline V lookup: CDR1 KGHSH, CDR2 LQKENI. The V end was cut by 0 bases, the J end by 3 bases, with 11 bases between. There are 15 residues in the CDR3. CDR3: CASSPPEMEYYGYTF. Here the CDR3 DNA reads TGTGCCAGCTCACCACCTGAGATGGAGTACTATGGCTACACCTTC.

The chain's CDR3 is CASSSSGGTGYGYTF. Here the CDR3 DNA reads TGTGCCAGCAGCTCCTCGGGGGGGACAGGGTATGGCTACACCTTC. The J gene is TRBJ1-2, the V gene TRBV7-6, with 9 nucleotides matching TRBD1. Trimming removed 4 bases from V and 5 bases from J; junction bases left unmatched: 8. Germline values: CDR1 SGHVS, CDR2 FNYEAQ. There are 15 residues in the CDR3.

The rearrangement uses TRBV27 and TRBJ2-7, with a weak D call TRBD1 (5 bases). The CDR3 extends over 13 amino acids. The germline V and J ends were trimmed by 2 bases and 7 bases, with 12 bases remaining between them. The germline gives CDR1 MNHEY, CDR2 SMNVEV (reference sequence). The CDR3 protein is CASSLGAGREQYF. The CDR3 region has the DNA TGTGCCAGCAGTTTAGGGGCAGGGCGGGAGCAGTACTTC.

The chain has TRBV19 and TRBJ2-3; a weak D match, TRBD2 (5 bases). The CDR3 loop spans 14 amino acids. Looked up from germline, CDR1 is LNHDA and CDR2 is SQIVND (reference sequence). V was trimmed by 5 bases and J by 2 bases, leaving 11 bases between them. CDR3 bases: TGTGCCAGTAGTCCGGGGTCGAACACAGATACGCAGTATTTT. This encodes CASSPGSNTDTQYF.

This chain links TRBV19 with TRBJ2-5; the D gene is possibly TRBD1 (5 bases). Germline V CDR1 and CDR2: LNHDA, SQIVND (reference sequence). V lost 3 bases and J lost 1, with 9 bases in between. This CDR3 region has 14 residues. The CDR3 reads CASSIDSTQETQYF. CDR3 nucleotide sequence: TGTGCCAGTAGTATCGACAGTACCCAAGAGACCCAGTACTTC.

The chain carries TRBV4-1 and TRBJ2-6; the D is unclear. This CDR3 comprises 19 residues. Germline CDR1 is MGHRA and CDR2 is YSYEKL. V gave up 0 bases and J gave up 0 bases, with 15 bases separating them. CDR3 nucleotide sequence: TGCGCCAGCAGCCAAGACCCTAGTGGAGCACACTCTGGGGCCAACGTCCTGACTTTC. As protein: CASSQDPSGAHSGANVLTF.

For the CDR3, the DNA is TGTGCCAGCAGCTACGGGACAGGAGGTAGCTACGAGCAGTACTTC. It is translated as CASSYGTGGSYEQYF. The chain couples TRBV11-2 to TRBJ2-7, with 8 bases identical to TRBD1. Looked up from germline, CDR1 is SGHAT and CDR2 is FQNNGV. The trim removed 4 bases at V and 3 bases at J, leaving 8 bases unmatched. The CDR3 has 15 residues.

The chain recombines TRBV7-8 with TRBJ2-3, with 15 bases fitting TRBD2. CDR1 is SGHVS and CDR2 is FQNEAQ in the germline V gene. There are 18 residues in the CDR3. Trimming at V came to 5 bases and at J to 6 bases, leaving 12 bases not matched to a gene. The DNA of the CDR3 is TGTGCCAGCAGCACCCAACCCGGACTAGCGGGGGGGCTCGATACGCAGTATTTT. This translates into CASSTQPGLAGGLDTQYF. Combining the CDR3 with reference TRBV7-8 and TRBJ2-3 gives the whole variable domain GAGVSQSPRYKVAKRGQDVALRCDPISGHVSLFWYQQALGQGPEFLTYFQNEAQLDKSGLPSDRFFAERPEGSVSTLKIQRTQQEDSAVYLCASSTQPGLAGGLDTQYFGPGTRLTVL.

The V and J genes are TRBV19 and TRBJ1-1, with D possibly matching TRBD1 (6 bases). With 3 bases removed from V and 1 base from J, the gap between germline ends came to 9 bases. Germline assignment: CDR1 LNHDA and CDR2 SQIVND (reference sequence). The CDR3 loop spans 14 amino acids. The CDR3 sequence is CASSIWGPNTEAFF. In DNA form, the CDR3 reads TGTGCCAGTAGTATTTGGGGGCCGAACACTGAAGCTTTCTTT. Full variable domain (missing parts from reference TRBV19 and TRBJ1-1): DGGITQSPKYLFRKEGQNVTLSCEQNLNHDAMYWYRQDPGQGLRLIYYSQIVNDFQKGDIAEGYSVSREKKESFPLTVTSAQKNPTAFYLCASSIWGPNTEAFFGQGTRLTVV.

The chain uses TRBV5-5 and TRBJ1-4; D is perhaps TRBD1 (5 bases). Trimming cost V 0 bases and J 8 bases, with 14 bases left between them. This CDR3 comprises 15 residues. Germline loops: CDR1 SGHKS, CDR2 YYEKEE (reference sequence). CDR3 in DNA: TGTGCCAGCAGCTTGGAACCGGGACTTGGGGAAAAACTGTTTTTT. Its protein is CASSLEPGLGEKLFF. The variable domain in full, completed from reference TRBV5-5 and TRBJ1-4, reads DAGVTQSPTHLIKTRGQQVTLRCSPISGHKSVSWYQQVLGQGPQFIFQYYEKEERGRGNFPDRFSARQFPNYSSELNVNALLLGDSALYLCASSLEPGLGEKLFFGSGTQLSVL.

This chain uses TRBV5-1 with TRBJ1-1; 9 bases fit TRBD1. The CDR3 runs to 15 residues. V shed 2 bases and J 4 bases; nucleotides not matched to a gene: 6. Per the germline V gene, CDR1 is SGHRS and CDR2 is YFSETQ. CDR3 DNA: TGCGCCAGCAGCTTAACCGACAGGGGGGTCACTGAAGCTTTCTTT. Its translation: CASSLTDRGVTEAFF.

The V and J genes are TRBV6-5 and TRBJ1-5, with TRBD1 as a possible D gene (6 bases). Trimming removed 4 bases at V and 1 base at J, with 8 bases between. The CDR3 is 14 amino acids. Germline lookup yields CDR1 MNHEY and CDR2 SVGAGI. The CDR3 loop is CASSSTGSNQPQHF. The CDR3 DNA reads TGTGCCAGCAGTTCCACAGGGAGCAATCAGCCCCAGCATTTT.

The chain couples TRBV2 to TRBJ1-2; unclear D gene. Germline V CDR1 and CDR2: SNHLY, FYNNEI. V was cut by 2 bases and J by 0 bases, with 16 bases left in between. The CDR3 has 17 amino acids. CDR3 in amino acids: CASSERLRPSSNYGYTF. The CDR3 bases are TGTGCCAGCAGTGAACGACTCCGACCGTCCTCTAACTATGGCTACACCTTC.

This chain connects TRBV29-1 to TRBJ2-7, with D uncertain. Germline CDR1 is SQVTM and CDR2 is ANQGSEA. The V gene lost 7 bases and the J gene lost 1 base, with 14 bases spanning the gap. There are 13 residues in the CDR3. The CDR3 bases are TGCAGCGCCACAGCAGGTTCGTCCTACGAGCAGTACTTC. It encodes CSATAGSSYEQYF.